These 11 T cell receptor beta chains were all obtained from the same sample, sequenced in a study of blood T cell repertoires in COVID-19. Assay: immunoSEQ multiplex PCR; the TCRdb copy retains only in-frame clones and omits some. The data show about 38,000 clones, about 82% seen once. Material: peripheral blood. Receptor source: a man in his fifties with active COVID-19.

This clone showed up just once. V gene TRBV12-3 or TRBV12-4 combines with J gene TRBJ1-4; D not resolved. CDR3 length: 13 amino acids. V dropped 6 bases and J dropped 5 bases, with 10 bases sitting between them. The CDR3: CASSRTRNEKLFF. CDR3 in DNA: TGTGCCAGCAGCCGCACAAGAAATGAAAAACTGTTTTTT.

This chain links TRBV27 with TRBJ2-7, with 12 positions matching TRBD2. Germline V gene data show CDR1 as MNHEY and CDR2 as SMNVEV (reference sequence). Trimming at V came to 2 bases and at J to 4 bases, leaving 3 bases not matched to a gene. CDR3 length: 15 residues. The DNA for the CDR3 is TGTGCCAGCAGTTTAGGGACTAGCGGGCTTTACGAGCAGTACTTC. Translating it yields CASSLGTSGLYEQYF.

This chain links TRBV5-8 with TRBJ2-2, with 11 positions matching TRBD1. Germline V gives CDR1 SGHTS, CDR2 YDEGEE. This CDR3 contains 17 residues. Trimming cost V 4 bases and J 0 bases; bases outside gene matches: 5. The CDR3 is CASSGRTGGTNTGELFF. For the CDR3, the DNA is TGTGCCAGCAGCGGGCGGACAGGGGGCACGAACACCGGGGAGCTGTTTTTT.

The J gene is TRBJ1-2, the V gene TRBV7-8; unclear D gene. CDR3 length: 14 amino acids. V was shortened by 2 bases and J by 2 bases, with 9 bases between the two germline ends. In germline, CDR1 is SGHVS, CDR2 FQNEAQ. DNA for the CDR3: TGTGCCAGCAGCTTATCCTCAAGCAACTATGGCTACACCTTC. Its translation: CASSLSSSNYGYTF.

The rearrangement links TRBV9 to TRBJ1-1; D might be TRBD1 (6 bases). Trimming left V 5 bases short and J 7 bases short, with 6 bases between. The CDR3 is made up of 10 amino acids. CDR1 and CDR2 (germline): SGDLS, YYNGEE. CDR3 amino acids: CASRQGEAFF. CDR3 in DNA: TGTGCCAGCAGACAGGGTGAAGCTTTCTTT.

The CDR3: CASSYGQVNSPLHF. CDR3 DNA: TGTGCCAGCAGTTATGGGCAGGTCAATTCACCCCTCCACTTT. The chain combines TRBV6-2 or TRBV6-3 with TRBJ1-6, with D hard to call. Per germline, CDR1 MNHEY and CDR2 SVGEGT. The CDR3 is made up of 14 amino acids. The V and J ends lost 3 bases and 7 bases respectively, with 10 bases between them.

The chain combines TRBV18 with TRBJ2-5; TRBD2 matches 13 bases. There are 18 residues in the CDR3. CDR1 is KGHSH, CDR2 LQKENI, per germline. After removal of 5 bases from V and 4 bases from J, the junction contained 13 bases not matched to a gene. In nucleotides, the CDR3 is TGTGCCAGCTCAGGATGGACTAGCGGGGGTCTATTATTAGAGACCCAGTACTTC. This gives the protein CASSGWTSGGLLLETQYF.

The V gene is TRBV5-1, the J gene TRBJ2-2; D gene unclear. CDR3 length: 12 residues. V dropped 5 bases and J dropped 5 bases, with 7 bases sitting between them. In germline, CDR1 is SGHRS, CDR2 YFSETQ. The chain's CDR3 is CASRVETGELFF. CDR3 nucleotide sequence: TGCGCCAGCAGAGTAGAGACCGGGGAGCTGTTTTTT.

This clone was counted between two and nine times. This chain joins TRBV6-6 and TRBJ1-1; D is ambiguous. The germline gives CDR1 MNHNY, CDR2 SVGAGI (reference sequence). The V end lost 0 bases, the J end lost 3 bases, and 11 bases lay between the germline ends. The CDR3 runs to 15 residues. The CDR3 region has the DNA TGTGCCAGCAGTTACTCCCGGACTTTCGACACTGAAGCTTTCTTT. It yields the protein CASSYSRTFDTEAFF.

The V and J genes are TRBV2 and TRBJ2-2; D remains ambiguous. This CDR3 has 14 residues. Germline CDR1 and CDR2: SNHLY and FYNNEI. Trimming removed 2 bases at V and 4 bases at J, with 8 bases between. The CDR3 nucleotides are TGTGCCAGCAGTGAAATGAGGAGCACCGGGGAGCTGTTTTTT. This encodes CASSEMRSTGELFF.

This clone was detected a few times. J is TRBJ1-1 and V is TRBV6-5; 9 bases map to TRBD1. Germline CDR1 reads MNHEY; CDR2 reads SVGAGI. V shed 7 bases and J 5 bases; nucleotides not matched to a gene: 8. The CDR3 is 14 residues long. CDR3 nucleotide sequence: TGTGCCAGCAACCCGGGACAGGGTAGGACTGAAGCTTTCTTT. As protein: CASNPGQGRTEAFF.